These 17 T cell receptor beta chains came from one sample sequenced in a study of cytomegalovirus exposure and HLA in healthy donors. The table came from immunoSEQ multiplex PCR; TCRdb's copy has only in-frame clones and leaves some out. The table records roughly 260,000 clones, around 90% of them present only once. The sequenced material came from PBMCs. The receptors originated from a woman aged 18 to 35 in good health and CMV-seronegative.

The gene calls are TRBV4-1 and TRBJ2-7; TRBD2 matches at 12 bases. The V and J ends lost 5 bases and 7 bases, in that order; junction bases with no gene match: 9. Germline V gene lookup returns CDR1 MGHRA and CDR2 YSYEKL. The CDR3 contains 15 residues. In DNA, the CDR3 is TGCGCCAGCAGCAAGAGCGCACTAGCGGGAGGTGAGCAGTACTTC. As protein: CASSKSALAGGEQYF.

The genes are TRBV7-3 and TRBJ1-1, with 8 bases identical to TRBD1. Germline V gives CDR1 SGHTA, CDR2 FQGTGA. The CDR3 covers 13 residues. V gave up 5 bases and J gave up 4 bases; unmatched junction bases: 3. CDR3 in amino acids: CASSTGTGTEAFF. In DNA form, the CDR3 reads TGTGCCAGCAGCACCGGGACAGGCACTGAAGCTTTCTTT.

The J gene is TRBJ1-1, the V gene TRBV5-1; D uncertain. Trimming pared 8 bases from V and 6 bases from J, leaving 14 bases between. This CDR3 has 12 residues. From germline, CDR1 is SGHRS and CDR2 YFSETQ. CDR3 amino acids: CASSIGEAEAFF. In DNA, the CDR3 is TGCGCCAGTTCGATCGGGGAGGCTGAAGCTTTCTTT.

This clone was observed at least ten times. The chain is built from TRBV14 and TRBJ2-6, with D maybe TRBD2 (6 bases). CDR1 is SGHDN, CDR2 FVKESK, per germline. The CDR3 totals 15 residues. V shed 3 bases and J shed 0 bases, with 6 bases lying between them. The CDR3 sequence: CASSQTSSGANVLTF. CDR3 coding DNA: TGTGCCAGCAGCCAGACTAGCTCTGGGGCCAACGTCCTGACTTTC.

The chain employs TRBV27 and TRBJ2-2; D is perhaps TRBD1 (6 bases). The CDR3 contains 16 residues. The germline V gene encodes CDR1 MNHEY and CDR2 SMNVEV (reference sequence). Trimming removed 2 bases from V and 4 bases from J, with 14 bases in between. The CDR3: CASSLTPGQFTGELFF. The CDR3 region has the DNA TGTGCCAGCAGTTTAACTCCCGGACAGTTCACCGGGGAGCTGTTTTTT.

The chain recombines TRBV11-3 with TRBJ2-5; the D gene is possibly TRBD1 (5 bases). V gave up 1 base and J gave up 2 bases, with 11 bases separating them. The germline V gene has CDR1 SGHNT and CDR2 YENEEA. The CDR3 runs to 15 residues. In nucleotides, the CDR3 is TGTGCCAGCAGCTTAGCTGCAGGGCGTCAAGAGACCCAGTACTTC. Protein sequence: CASSLAAGRQETQYF.

The rearrangement joins TRBV13 to TRBJ2-2, with TRBD2 matching over 12 bases. Germline assignment: CDR1 PRHDT and CDR2 FYEKMQ (reference sequence). J gave up 0 bases and V 5 bases, and 4 bases lay outside the gene matches. The CDR3 length is 17 residues. This CDR3 is CASSPRLAGANTGELFF. The CDR3 bases are TGTGCCAGCAGCCCCAGACTAGCGGGGGCGAACACCGGGGAGCTGTTTTTT. The complete variable domain, with remaining parts taken from reference TRBV13 and TRBJ2-2, reads AAGVIQSPRHLIKEKRETATLKCYPIPRHDTVYWYQQGPGQDPQFLISFYEKMQSDKGSIPDRFSAQQFSDYHSELNMSSLELGDSALYFCASSPRLAGANTGELFFGEGSRLTVL.

The chain combines TRBV27 with TRBJ1-5, with D perhaps TRBD1 (5 bases). CDR1 is MNHEY, CDR2 SMNVEV, per germline (reference sequence). V lost 6 bases to trimming and J lost 4 bases, with 16 bases between them. The CDR3 contains 15 residues. The CDR3: CASSFMGGSNQPQHF. The CDR3 DNA reads as TGTGCCAGCAGCTTCATGGGGGGTAGTAATCAGCCCCAGCATTTT.

The chain uses TRBV28 and TRBJ1-1; a weak D match, TRBD1 (6 bases). CDR1 MDHEN and CDR2 SYDVKM come from the germline V gene. Trimming removed 6 bases at V and 0 bases at J, with 17 bases between. The CDR3 spans 16 residues. CDR3 amino acids: CASSQPVTGLNTEAFF. The CDR3 bases are TGTGCCAGCAGCCAACCGGTAACAGGGCTGAACACTGAAGCTTTCTTT.

The J gene is TRBJ2-2, the V gene TRBV19; TRBD2 aligns across 7 bases. The ends lost 5 bases at V and 8 bases at J; junction bases unmatched: 14. Germline lookup yields CDR1 LNHDA and CDR2 SQIVND (reference sequence). The CDR3 covers 16 residues. CDR3 region: CASSLRLAPRSGELFF. In DNA form, the CDR3 reads TGTGCCAGTAGTCTCAGACTAGCTCCCCGCTCTGGGGAGCTGTTTTTT.

This chain uses TRBV6-4 with TRBJ2-6, with D tentatively TRBD2 (6 bases). Germline V gives CDR1 MRHNA, CDR2 SNTAGT. The V end lost 5 bases, the J end lost 4 bases, and 15 bases lay between the germline ends. The CDR3 totals 16 residues. For the CDR3, the DNA is TGTGCCAGCAGTCCTGGGAGGTTAACAGGGGCCAACGTCCTGACTTTC. It yields the protein CASSPGRLTGANVLTF.

The chain joins TRBV6-1 to TRBJ2-2, with a weak D call TRBD2 (6 bases). CDR1 is MNHNS and CDR2 is SASEGT in the germline V gene. The V and J ends lost 8 bases and 5 bases respectively, with 18 bases between them. This CDR3 is built from 15 residues. The CDR3 sequence: CASLYGLGGTGELFF. The CDR3 DNA reads TGTGCCAGCTTGTATGGACTGGGGGGAACCGGGGAGCTGTTTTTT.

V and J are TRBV7-7 and TRBJ2-2; possible D gene TRBD1, 5 bases. The CDR3 spans 14 residues. V gave up 1 base and J gave up 5 bases, with 8 bases separating them. Germline V lookup: CDR1 SSHAT, CDR2 FNYEAQ (reference sequence). In nucleotides, the CDR3 is TGTGCCAGCAGCTTAGGACAGAGGACCGGGGAGCTGTTTTTT. This codes for CASSLGQRTGELFF.

The V and J genes are TRBV10-3 and TRBJ2-1; 10 bases fit TRBD2. This CDR3 region has 14 residues. V was clipped by 6 bases and J by 6 bases; unmatched bases: 5. The germline V gene has CDR1 ENHRY and CDR2 SYGVKD. The CDR3 region is CAISPLAGSNEQFF. The CDR3 region has the DNA TGTGCCATCAGCCCACTAGCGGGGAGCAATGAGCAGTTCTTC.

CDR3 nucleotide sequence: TGTGCCATCAGTGGACAGCACAGTTCCTACGAGCAGTACGTC. It codes for CAISGQHSSYEQYV. The chain links TRBV10-3 to TRBJ2-7; TRBD1 is a possible D gene (5 bases). The V end was cut by 4 bases, the J end by 1 base, with 11 bases between. The CDR3 is made up of 14 amino acids. From germline, CDR1 is ENHRY and CDR2 SYGVKD.

This rearrangement joins TRBV30 to TRBJ1-2; possible D gene TRBD1, 6 bases. This CDR3 has 13 residues. Per the germline V gene, CDR1 is GTSNPN and CDR2 is SVGIG (reference sequence). V lost 3 bases and J lost 3, with 11 bases in between. CDR3 loop: CAWSRGKDYGYTF. CDR3 coding DNA: TGTGCCTGGAGCAGGGGCAAGGACTATGGCTACACCTTC.

The chain has TRBV7-2 and TRBJ1-6, with D possibly TRBD1 on 5 matching bases. The V end lost 1 base, the J end lost 7 bases, and 11 bases lay between the germline ends. Germline CDR1 is SGHTA and CDR2 is FQGNSA. The CDR3 covers 15 residues. This CDR3 is CASSLEAGGNSPLHF. The CDR3 DNA reads as TGTGCCAGCAGCTTAGAGGCCGGGGGGAATTCACCCCTCCACTTT. Based on the CDR3 plus reference TRBV7-2 and TRBJ1-6, the full variable domain is GAGVSQSPSNKVTEKGKDVELRCDPISGHTALYWYRQSLGQGLEFLIYFQGNSAPDKSGLPSDRFSAERTGGSVSTLTIQRTQQEDSAVYLCASSLEAGGNSPLHFGNGTRLTVT.